These 21 T cell receptor beta chains were all obtained from the same sample, sequenced in a study of blood T cell repertoires in COVID-19. Method: immunoSEQ multiplex PCR; TCRdb's copy keeps in-frame clones and lacks some. Of 250,000 to 300,000 clones in the sample, 91% are singletons; the top ten hold 2.2%. Sequenced: peripheral blood. The receptors derive from a woman between 25 and 40 years old with COVID-19, enrolled during active disease.

This rearrangement joins TRBV5-1 to TRBJ2-5, with D perhaps matching TRBD1 (6 bases). Between the trimmed V and J ends, which lost 0 bases and 3 bases, there was a span of 15 bases. Per germline, CDR1 SGHRS and CDR2 YFSETQ. The CDR3 spans 16 residues. This CDR3 reads CASSLALRPGEETQYF. The CDR3 DNA sequence: TGCGCCAGCAGCTTGGCCCTCCGCCCAGGGGAAGAGACCCAGTACTTC.

The gene calls are TRBV19 and TRBJ2-5; D is perhaps TRBD2 (10 bases). Germline V gene lookup returns CDR1 LNHDA and CDR2 SQIVND (reference sequence). The CDR3 is 21 amino acids. Trimming left V 9 bases short and J 5 bases short, with 40 bases between. CDR3: CASRPGQGRTSGPKVVETQYF. The CDR3 coding sequence is TGTGCCAGCCGACCGGGACAGGGTCGGACTAGCGGCCCAAAGGTGGTGGAGACCCAGTACTTC.

This clone is a singleton in its sample. The chain joins TRBV7-9 to TRBJ1-5, with D perhaps matching TRBD1 (5 bases). The germline V gene encodes CDR1 SEHNR and CDR2 FQNEAQ (reference sequence). Trimming cost V 3 bases and J 2 bases, with 8 bases left between them. This CDR3 spans 14 amino acids. CDR3: CASSLGLGNQPQHF. CDR3 DNA: TGTGCCAGCAGCTTGGGGCTAGGCAATCAGCCCCAGCATTTT. Full variable domain (outside the CDR3, taken from reference TRBV7-9 and TRBJ1-5): DTGVSQNPRHKITKRGQNVTFRCDPISEHNRLYWYRQTLGQGPEFLTYFQNEAQLEKSRLLSDRFSAERPKGSFSTLEIQRTEQGDSAMYLCASSLGLGNQPQHFGDGTRLSIL.

The chain couples TRBV12-3 or TRBV12-4 to TRBJ1-2; possibly TRBD1 for D (5 bases). Trimming removed 6 bases from V and 13 bases from J, with 15 bases in between. CDR3 length: 11 amino acids. The CDR3 DNA reads TGTGCCAGCAGCCGGGACGGAGGGAGCACCTTC. Residues: CASSRDGGSTF.

The rearrangement joins TRBV27 to TRBJ2-7, with 11 bases matching TRBD1. Germline CDR1 and CDR2: MNHEY and SMNVEV (reference sequence). V lost 6 bases and J lost 4; bases outside the gene matches: 8. There are 15 residues in the CDR3. The CDR3 region has the DNA TGTGCCAGCAGCCCGAGGGACAGGGGGTTATACGAGCAGTACTTC. This codes for CASSPRDRGLYEQYF.

The rearrangement links TRBV6-1 to TRBJ1-2; TRBD1 agrees at 7 bases. Germline-derived CDR1 and CDR2 are MNHNS and SASEGT. Unmatched junction bases numbered 6, after V lost 0 bases and J lost 5 bases. The CDR3 runs 15 residues. CDR3 DNA: TGTGCCAGCAGTGAAGCAACCACAGGGGTATATGGCTACACCTTC. Amino acid sequence: CASSEATTGVYGYTF.

The CDR3 loop is CASSVAAGQKNTEAFF. Here the CDR3 DNA reads TGTGCCAGCAGCGTAGCTGCAGGACAGAAGAACACTGAAGCTTTCTTT. The chain joins TRBV9 to TRBJ1-1, with a weak D call TRBD1 (6 bases). This CDR3 is 16 amino acids long. Germline V gene sequence: CDR1 SGDLS, CDR2 YYNGEE. V was cut by 0 bases and J by 1 base, with 13 bases left in between.

The chain joins TRBV19 to TRBJ1-1; 7 nucleotides agree with TRBD1. CDR3 length equals 13 residues. Germline CDR1 reads LNHDA; CDR2 reads SQIVND (reference sequence). The ends lost 9 bases at V and 5 bases at J; junction bases unmatched: 9. This chain's CDR3 is CASKDRVGTEAFF. Here the CDR3 DNA reads TGTGCCAGCAAAGACAGGGTAGGGACTGAAGCTTTCTTT. The full variable domain, its missing parts supplied by reference TRBV19 and TRBJ1-1, is DGGITQSPKYLFRKEGQNVTLSCEQNLNHDAMYWYRQDPGQGLRLIYYSQIVNDFQKGDIAEGYSVSREKKESFPLTVTSAQKNPTAFYLCASKDRVGTEAFFGQGTRLTVV.

V and J are TRBV4-2 and TRBJ2-7; 10 nucleotides line up with TRBD2. The CDR3 covers 17 residues. Germline V gene data show CDR1 as LGHNA and CDR2 as YNFKEQ. V shed 2 bases, J shed 2 bases, and the junction held 9 bases outside the gene matches. CDR3 coding DNA: TGTGCCAGCAGCCAACCCCGGGAAGCGGGAGGGCCCTACGAGCAGTACTTC. This gives the protein CASSQPREAGGPYEQYF.

This clone showed up just a few times. The genes are TRBV5-1 and TRBJ2-6; TRBD2 matches 8 bases. V dropped 4 bases and J dropped 0; count of bases not matched to a gene: 6. This CDR3 region has 17 residues. Looked up from germline, CDR1 is SGHRS and CDR2 is YFSETQ. CDR3 sequence reads: CASSPTSGNSGANVLTF. The CDR3 DNA follows: TGCGCCAGCAGCCCTACTAGCGGAAACTCTGGGGCCAACGTCCTGACTTTC.

This chain uses TRBV7-2 with TRBJ2-4; D is uncertain. Between the trimmed V and J ends, which lost 1 base and 2 bases, there was a span of 12 bases. CDR3 length: 16 amino acids. Germline V gives CDR1 SGHTA, CDR2 FQGNSA. CDR3 DNA sequence: TGTGCCAGCAGCTTAGAGGCTAGTCCCCCCAAAAACATTCAGTACTTC. The encoded protein is CASSLEASPPKNIQYF. The whole variable domain, filled in from reference TRBV7-2 and TRBJ2-4, reads GAGVSQSPSNKVTEKGKDVELRCDPISGHTALYWYRQSLGQGLEFLIYFQGNSAPDKSGLPSDRFSAERTGGSVSTLTIQRTQQEDSAVYLCASSLEASPPKNIQYFGAGTRLSVL.

The rearrangement joins TRBV12-2 to TRBJ2-3; the DNA was not used to check the table's D call, TRBD2. TRBV12-2 counts as a pseudogene. CDR3 size: 17 residues. The DNA of the CDR3 is TGTGCAAGTCGACCCGGTTTAGCGGAGAAGTTAGCAGATACGCAGTATTTT. It specifies CASRPGLAEKLADTQYF.

The chain uses TRBV4-1 and TRBJ1-5; D remains ambiguous. The CDR3 has 13 residues. Trimming removed 1 base at V and 4 bases at J, with 5 bases between. CDR1 is MGHRA and CDR2 is YSYEKL in the germline V gene. The CDR3 spells CASSQATNQPQHF. The CDR3 coding sequence is TGCGCCAGCAGCCAAGCCACAAATCAGCCCCAGCATTTT.

V gene TRBV7-9 combines with J gene TRBJ2-3; 11 bases map to TRBD2. V lost 2 bases, J lost 2 bases, and 9 bases stayed unmatched. Germline V CDR1 and CDR2: SEHNR, FQNEAQ (reference sequence). This CDR3 contains 18 residues. The CDR3 nucleotides read TGTGCCAGCAGCTTATTAGCGGGAGGGCTCGGTAACACAGATACGCAGTATTTT. It encodes CASSLLAGGLGNTDTQYF.

The gene calls are TRBV29-1 and TRBJ1-4; TRBD1 matches at 9 bases. This CDR3 spans 13 amino acids. Germline assignment: CDR1 SQVTM and CDR2 ANQGSEA. Trimming at V came to 5 bases and at J to 6 bases, leaving 4 bases not matched to a gene. This chain's CDR3 is CSVRQGVDEKLFF. The CDR3 DNA reads TGCAGCGTTCGACAGGGGGTGGATGAAAAACTGTTTTTT.

The chain has TRBV5-1 and TRBJ2-5, with D possibly matching TRBD2 (5 bases). V was trimmed by 4 bases and J by 5 bases, leaving 12 bases between them. Germline V CDR1 and CDR2: SGHRS, YFSETQ. This CDR3 region has 13 residues. The CDR3 loop reads CASSPIGGETQYF. The CDR3 coding sequence is TGCGCCAGCAGCCCCATCGGCGGGGAGACCCAGTACTTC.

This chain joins TRBV18 and TRBJ1-1; 8 nucleotides line up with TRBD1. V lost 6 bases to trimming and J lost 4 bases; unmatched junction nucleotides: 4. The CDR3 has 13 amino acids. CDR1 KGHSH and CDR2 LQKENI come from the germline V gene. Written as DNA, the CDR3 is TGTGCCAGCTCTTCCGGGACAGGCACTGAAGCTTTCTTT. Its protein product is CASSSGTGTEAFF. The full variable domain, in which reference TRBV18 and TRBJ1-1 provide the parts outside the CDR3, is NAGVMQNPRHLVRRRGQEARLRCSPMKGHSHVYWYRQLPEEGLKFMVYLQKENIIDESGMPKERFSAEFPKEGPSILRIQQVVRGDSAAYFCASSSGTGTEAFFGQGTRLTVV.

The chain employs TRBV19 and TRBJ2-7, with TRBD2 identical over 7 bases. The CDR3 is 15 amino acids. The ends lost 3 bases at V and 3 bases at J; junction bases unmatched: 8. Germline V lookup: CDR1 LNHDA, CDR2 SQIVND (reference sequence). CDR3 amino acids: CASSIGAGDIYEQYF. Here the CDR3 DNA reads TGTGCCAGTAGTATCGGGGCGGGAGACATCTACGAGCAGTACTTC.

The chain combines TRBV6-5 with TRBJ1-2, with a weak D call TRBD1 (6 bases). The CDR3 runs 11 residues. The V gene lost 6 bases and the J gene lost 8 bases, with 10 bases spanning the gap. The V gene's germline CDR1 is MNHEY and CDR2 SVGAGI. The CDR3 region is CASRGQLGYTF. CDR3 DNA: TGTGCCAGCAGGGGACAATTGGGCTACACCTTC.

A note on this clone: The same CDR3 arises from other DNA sequences in this sample as well. This chain joins TRBV30 and TRBJ1-1; D perhaps matches TRBD1 (5 bases). V lost 4 bases and J lost 1, with 10 bases in between. Germline CDR1 and CDR2: GTSNPN and SVGIG (reference sequence). The CDR3 runs 13 residues. The CDR3 protein is CAWNPGGNTEAFF. CDR3 nucleotide sequence: TGTGCCTGGAACCCGGGGGGGAACACTGAAGCTTTCTTT. The entire variable domain, with the rest obtained from reference TRBV30 and TRBJ1-1, is as follows: SQTIHQWPATLVQPVGSPLSLECTVEGTSNPNLYWYRQAAGRGLQLLFYSVGIGQISSEVPQNLSASRPQDRQFILSSKKLLLSDSGFYLCAWNPGGNTEAFFGQGTRLTVV.

Only one count was recorded for this clone. The chain uses TRBV10-3 and TRBJ1-3; TRBD1 aligns across 9 bases. There are 17 residues in the CDR3. Germline V gene lookup returns CDR1 ENHRY and CDR2 SYGVKD. J was trimmed by 1 base and V by 6 bases; bases with no gene match: 10. The CDR3 sequence: CAISHGGQGRSGNTIYF. The DNA for the CDR3 is TGTGCCATCAGCCACGGTGGACAGGGGCGGTCTGGAAACACCATATATTTT.